This TCR beta chain originates from a study of neoadjuvant anti-PD-1 for oral cavity cancer (dated by TCRdb to the early 2020s). Regarding the research as a whole: Before undergoing curative-intent surgical resection, most patients got three to four biweekly nivolumab doses at 3 mg/kg. Patients without progression received a fourth nivolumab dose around day 43 and underwent definitive surgical resection on days 50-56. Responders were defined as patients with complete response, partial response or stable disease by RECIST 1.1; non-responders were defined as patients with progression. The parent correlative cohort included approximately 13 patients, with a 33% response rate. Study-wide findings and limitations: Within PBMCs, T cell clonality (Gini index) was significantly higher in non-responders than responders after neoadjuvant nivolumab. Higher pretreatment blood Treg/Th17 ratios correlated with both higher pretreatment blood TCRbeta clonality and lower post-treatment tumor TCRbeta clonality. Only three patients per response group were included in the TCR analyses, and larger cohorts for validation were called for by the authors.

For deep sequencing, PBMC libraries mostly used about 490 ng of input genomic DNA, with six replicates for each sample. TCRbeta libraries were prepared with the immunoSEQ hsTCRbeta kit according to the manufacturer's instructions. The finished libraries were brought together in one pool at approximately 3.1 nM, which was then read using an Illumina NovaSeq 6000 S4 flow cell. As for the authors' bioinformatics: The immunoSEQ Analyzer was used for raw data preprocessing and quality control. The analysis was restricted to productive rearrangements, with each unique CDR3 amino acid sequence defining a clonotype. Repertoire clonality was estimated as the Gini-Simpson index, computed with the R package tcR. Gini indices were compared with Student's t test, and associations with tumor size change were assessed by Pearson correlation. The table comes from immuneACCESS by way of TCRdb, which keeps in-frame sequences with V and J called. Part of the clones is missing from these tables; in studies checked, under half for an unresolved V gene and the rest for unknown reasons. Clonal size and the V and J genes are those of that table, whereas D and trimming came from the DNA. In all, the sample holds some 15,000 clones, and around 75% of those were seen once. The ten largest make up nearly 3% of the sample.

What the time point label conveys for this sample: before neoadjuvant nivolumab. Patients had been newly diagnosed with stage II-IVA oral cavity squamous cell carcinoma, and no prior systemic or radiation treatment had been given to the patients. The cohort was made up of patients with locally advanced, HPV-negative oral cavity squamous cell carcinoma. No culture maintenance or expansion was done, as the peripheral blood mononuclear cells went straight to analysis. Samples came from a longitudinal correlative study of a single-arm phase II trial of neoadjuvant nivolumab in oral cavity squamous cell carcinoma. Subject-matched pre- and post-treatment PBMCs and tumors from three responders and three non-responders underwent genomic DNA-based TCRbeta sequencing. Peripheral blood mononuclear cells were collected before nivolumab treatment and were collected again after treatment, at the time of surgery. The Maxwell RSC DNA from Cells kit was used to isolate genomic DNA from PBMCs.

A word on this clone: Its antigen remains unidentified. No base-level quality is on record; no much larger clone is a single base apart.

This clonotype was sampled from a person aged 40-85 years with oral cavity squamous cell carcinoma. Here the sequenced sample was PBMCs, taken before nivolumab (anti-PD-1) treatment.

The DNA sequence is as follows: TGTGCCAGCAGTCTGGGACAGGGCACCTCTGGAAACACCATATATTTT. This encodes CASSLGQGTSGNTIYF. The chain is assembled from TRBV2 and TRBJ1-3; 9 middle bases align to TRBD1. The germline V gene provides CDR1 SNHLY and CDR2 FYNNEI. Trimmed from V: 5 bases; trimmed from J: 0 bases; junction bases lacking a gene match: 5. The CDR3 covers 16 residues, taking in both the cysteine and the phenylalanine. Only the CDR3 DNA stays, 48 bases, in frame from base 1.